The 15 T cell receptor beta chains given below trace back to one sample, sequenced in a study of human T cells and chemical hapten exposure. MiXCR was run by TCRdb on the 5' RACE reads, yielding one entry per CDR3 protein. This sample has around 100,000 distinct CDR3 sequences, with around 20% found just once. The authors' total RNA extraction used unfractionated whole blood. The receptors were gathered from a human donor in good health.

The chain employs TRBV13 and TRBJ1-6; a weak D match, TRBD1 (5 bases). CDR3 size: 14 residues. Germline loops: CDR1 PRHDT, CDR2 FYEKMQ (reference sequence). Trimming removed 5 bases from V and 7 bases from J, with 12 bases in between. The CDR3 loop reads CASSPRERNSPLHF. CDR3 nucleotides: TGTGCCAGCAGCCCCAGGGAGAGGAATTCACCCCTCCACTTT.

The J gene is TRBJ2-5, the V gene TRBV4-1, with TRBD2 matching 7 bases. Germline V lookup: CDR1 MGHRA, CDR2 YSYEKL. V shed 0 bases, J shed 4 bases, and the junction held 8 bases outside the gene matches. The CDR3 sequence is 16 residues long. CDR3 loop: CASSQESSGGRETQYF. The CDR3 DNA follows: TGCGCCAGCAGCCAAGAGTCTAGCGGAGGACGAGAGACCCAGTACTTC.

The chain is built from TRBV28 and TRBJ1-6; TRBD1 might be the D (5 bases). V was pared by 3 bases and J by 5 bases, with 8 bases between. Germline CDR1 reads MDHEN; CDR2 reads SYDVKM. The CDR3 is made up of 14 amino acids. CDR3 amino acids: CASSFEGDNSPLHF. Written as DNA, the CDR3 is TGTGCCAGCAGTTTTGAAGGGGATAATTCACCCCTCCACTTT.

The CDR3 DNA reads TGCAGCGCGGGTTCCCCGGACACCGGGGAGCTGTTTTTT. Translated, it gives CSAGSPDTGELFF. The chain recombines TRBV29-1 with TRBJ2-2, with D hard to call. Per the germline V gene, CDR1 is SQVTM and CDR2 is ANQGSEA. There are 13 residues in the CDR3. The V gene lost 7 bases and the J gene lost 3 bases, with 12 bases spanning the gap.

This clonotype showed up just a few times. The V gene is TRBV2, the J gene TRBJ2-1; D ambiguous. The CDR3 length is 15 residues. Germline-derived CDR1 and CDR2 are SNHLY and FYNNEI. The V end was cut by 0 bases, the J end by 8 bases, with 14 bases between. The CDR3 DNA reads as TGTGCCAGCAGTGAAGCTCGGGCAGGTTGGGATGAGCAGTTCTTC. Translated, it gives CASSEARAGWDEQFF.

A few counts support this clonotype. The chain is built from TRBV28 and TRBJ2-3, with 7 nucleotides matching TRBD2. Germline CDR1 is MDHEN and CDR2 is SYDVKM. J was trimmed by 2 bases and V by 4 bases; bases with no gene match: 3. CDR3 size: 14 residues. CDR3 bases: TGTGCCAGCAGTTCCAGCGGGGCCACAGATACGCAGTATTTT. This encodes CASSSSGATDTQYF.

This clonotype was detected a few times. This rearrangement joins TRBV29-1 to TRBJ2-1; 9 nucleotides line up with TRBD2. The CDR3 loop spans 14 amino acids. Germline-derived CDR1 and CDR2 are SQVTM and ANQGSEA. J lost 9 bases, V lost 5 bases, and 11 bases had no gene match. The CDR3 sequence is CSVCESGTSCEQFF. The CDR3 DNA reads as TGCAGCGTTTGCGAATCCGGGACTAGCTGTGAGCAGTTCTTC.

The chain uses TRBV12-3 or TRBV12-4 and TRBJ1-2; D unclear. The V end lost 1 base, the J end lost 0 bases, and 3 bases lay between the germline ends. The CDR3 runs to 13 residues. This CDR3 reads CASSLGTNYGYTF. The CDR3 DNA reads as TGTGCCAGCAGTTTAGGCACTAACTATGGCTACACCTTC.

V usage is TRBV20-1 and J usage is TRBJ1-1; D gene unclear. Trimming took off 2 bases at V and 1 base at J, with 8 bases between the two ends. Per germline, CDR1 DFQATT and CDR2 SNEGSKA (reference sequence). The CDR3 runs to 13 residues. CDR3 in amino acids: CSARRTPNTEAFF. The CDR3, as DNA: TGCAGTGCTAGACGTACACCGAACACTGAAGCTTTCTTT.

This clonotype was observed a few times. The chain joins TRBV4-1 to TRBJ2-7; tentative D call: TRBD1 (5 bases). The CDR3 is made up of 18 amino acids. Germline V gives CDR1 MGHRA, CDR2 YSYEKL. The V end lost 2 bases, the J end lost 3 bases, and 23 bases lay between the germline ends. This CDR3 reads CASSQLQDTTYGVYEQYF. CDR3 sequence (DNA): TGCGCCAGCAGCCAATTGCAGGACACGACCTATGGGGTCTACGAGCAGTACTTC.

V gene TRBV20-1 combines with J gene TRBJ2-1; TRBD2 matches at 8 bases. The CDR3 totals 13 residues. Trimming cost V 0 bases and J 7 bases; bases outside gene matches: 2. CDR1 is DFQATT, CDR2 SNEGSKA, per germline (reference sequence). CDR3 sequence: CSARDPSGNEQFF. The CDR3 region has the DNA TGCAGTGCTAGAGATCCTAGCGGGAATGAGCAGTTCTTC.

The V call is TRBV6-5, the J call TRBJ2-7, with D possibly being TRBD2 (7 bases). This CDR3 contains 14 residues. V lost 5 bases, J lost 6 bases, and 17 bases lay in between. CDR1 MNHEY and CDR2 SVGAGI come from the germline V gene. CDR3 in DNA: TGTGCCAGCAGTACTAACGCCCGGGGGGCCGAGCAGTACTTC. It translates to CASSTNARGAEQYF.

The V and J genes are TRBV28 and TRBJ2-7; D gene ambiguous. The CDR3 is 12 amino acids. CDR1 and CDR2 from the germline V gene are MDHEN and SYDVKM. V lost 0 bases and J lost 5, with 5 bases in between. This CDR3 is CASSLWADEQYF. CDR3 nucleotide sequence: TGTGCCAGCAGTTTATGGGCTGACGAGCAGTACTTC. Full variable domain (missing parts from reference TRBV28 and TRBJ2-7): DVKVTQSSRYLVKRTGEKVFLECVQDMDHENMFWYRQDPGLGLRLIYFSYDVKMKEKGDIPEGYSVSREKKERFSLILESASTNQTSMYLCASSLWADEQYFGPGTRLTVT.

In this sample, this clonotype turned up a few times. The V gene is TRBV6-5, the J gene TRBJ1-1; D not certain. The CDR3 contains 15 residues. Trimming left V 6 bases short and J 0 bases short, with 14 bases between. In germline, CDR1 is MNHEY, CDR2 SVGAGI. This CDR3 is CASSSQIGLNTEAFF. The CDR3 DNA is TGTGCCAGCAGCTCCCAGATTGGGCTGAACACTGAAGCTTTCTTT.

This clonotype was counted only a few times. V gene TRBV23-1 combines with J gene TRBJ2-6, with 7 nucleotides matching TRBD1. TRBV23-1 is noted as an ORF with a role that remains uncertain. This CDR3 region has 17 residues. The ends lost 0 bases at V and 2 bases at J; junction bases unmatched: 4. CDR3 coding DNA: TGCGCCAGCAGTCAATCGAGAGGGGGCGCTGGGGCCAACGTCCTGACTTTC. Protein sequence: CASSQSRGGAGANVLTF.